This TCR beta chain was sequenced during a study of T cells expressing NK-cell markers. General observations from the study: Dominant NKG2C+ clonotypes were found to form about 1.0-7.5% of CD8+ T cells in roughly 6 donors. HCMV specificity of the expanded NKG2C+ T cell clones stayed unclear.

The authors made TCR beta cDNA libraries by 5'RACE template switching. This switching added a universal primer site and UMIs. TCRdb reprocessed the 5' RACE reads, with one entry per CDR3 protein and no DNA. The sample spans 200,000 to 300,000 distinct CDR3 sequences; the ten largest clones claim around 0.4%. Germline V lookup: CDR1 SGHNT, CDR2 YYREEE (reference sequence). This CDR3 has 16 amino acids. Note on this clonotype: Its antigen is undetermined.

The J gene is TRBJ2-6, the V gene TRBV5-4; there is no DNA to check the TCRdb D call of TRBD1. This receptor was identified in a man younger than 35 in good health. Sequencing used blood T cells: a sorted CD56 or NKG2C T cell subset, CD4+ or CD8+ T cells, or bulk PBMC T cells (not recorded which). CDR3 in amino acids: CASSPLTGDGANVLTF.